The 22 T cell receptor beta chains given below trace back to one sample, sequenced in a study of cytomegalovirus exposure and HLA in healthy donors. 13 Jbeta primers and 60 Vbeta primers were used for the PCR. The repertoire was sequenced with immunoSEQ multiplex PCR; TCRdb's copy has only in-frame clones and lacks some. The sample yields about 170,000 clones, around 80% seen once. Sequencing used PBMCs. The receptors originated from a woman aged 50 to 60 in good health and CMV-seronegative.

The gene calls are TRBV2 and TRBJ1-1, with TRBD1 matching 12 bases. With V trimmed by 6 bases and J by 13 bases, 6 bases remained unmatched. From germline, CDR1 is SNHLY and CDR2 FYNNEI. The CDR3 has 12 amino acids. CDR3 protein: CASSRDRGHLFF. The CDR3 coding sequence is TGTGCCAGCAGCCGGGACAGGGGGCATCTTTTCTTT.

The gene calls are TRBV28 and TRBJ1-2, with 9 bases matching TRBD1. Germline assignment: CDR1 MDHEN and CDR2 SYDVKM. The CDR3 is 15 amino acids. The trim removed 6 bases at V and 4 bases at J, leaving 9 bases unmatched. The CDR3 DNA reads as TGTGCCAGCAGCTCTGGACAGGGGTGGCTCTATGGCTACACCTTC. Its translation: CASSSGQGWLYGYTF.

The chain links TRBV28 to TRBJ2-1; TRBD1 is a possible D gene (5 bases). Deletions cut 11 bases from V and 10 bases from J, with 15 bases between. The CDR3 is 11 residues long. Germline loops: CDR1 MDHEN, CDR2 SYDVKM. The CDR3 loop is CACQGVGEQFF. The CDR3 DNA reads TGTGCCTGTCAGGGCGTCGGGGAGCAGTTCTTC.

CDR3 coding DNA: TGTGCCAGCAGGACTACAGGGAGAATTGAAAAACTGTTTTTT. Encoded protein: CASRTTGRIEKLFF. The genes are TRBV28 and TRBJ1-4; TRBD1 is a possible D gene (6 bases). Germline-derived CDR1 and CDR2 are MDHEN and SYDVKM. Trimming took off 6 bases at V and 7 bases at J, with 15 bases between the two ends. The CDR3 runs to 14 residues. The full variable domain, completed using reference TRBV28 and TRBJ1-4, is DVKVTQSSRYLVKRTGEKVFLECVQDMDHENMFWYRQDPGLGLRLIYFSYDVKMKEKGDIPEGYSVSREKKERFSLILESASTNQTSMYLCASRTTGRIEKLFFGSGTQLSVL.

The V call is TRBV28, the J call TRBJ2-5, with a tentative D call TRBD2 (6 bases). Germline V lookup: CDR1 MDHEN, CDR2 SYDVKM. This CDR3 is built from 16 residues. V was shortened by 3 bases and J by 5 bases, with 19 bases between the two germline ends. The CDR3 region is CASSFLGLRVRETQYF. The CDR3, as DNA: TGTGCCAGCAGTTTCTTGGGACTCAGGGTACGGGAGACCCAGTACTTC.

V usage is TRBV28 and J usage is TRBJ2-3, with a tentative D call TRBD1 (5 bases). Trimming removed 6 bases at V and 2 bases at J, with 18 bases between. This CDR3 contains 16 residues. CDR1 MDHEN and CDR2 SYDVKM come from the germline V gene. Here the CDR3 reads CASSPSDSVNTDTQYF. CDR3 nucleotides: TGTGCCAGCAGCCCTTCAGACAGCGTAAACACAGATACGCAGTATTTT.

This clone appeared once. DNA for the CDR3: TGCGCCAGCACCCTGACAGGGTTCCACGAGCAGTACTTC. The encoded protein is CASTLTGFHEQYF. This chain links TRBV5-1 with TRBJ2-7, with 7 nucleotides matching TRBD1. CDR1 and CDR2 (germline): SGHRS, YFSETQ. There are 13 residues in the CDR3. The V and J ends lost 6 bases and 5 bases, in that order; junction bases with no gene match: 8.

The chain is built from TRBV28 and TRBJ1-5, with D possibly matching TRBD1 (5 bases). This CDR3 region has 15 residues. From germline, CDR1 is MDHEN and CDR2 SYDVKM. V lost 10 bases, J lost 3 bases, and 19 bases lay in between. The CDR3 protein is CATLFPGGINQPQHF. CDR3 coding DNA: TGTGCCACCCTCTTCCCGGGGGGGATCAATCAGCCCCAGCATTTT.

This chain joins TRBV7-6 and TRBJ1-1; 8 positions agree with TRBD1. CDR3 length: 15 residues. The ends lost 6 bases at V and 1 base at J; junction bases unmatched: 7. Germline V CDR1 and CDR2: SGHVS, FNYEAQ. CDR3 bases: TGTGCCAGCAGATTACAGGGGGGAGAGAACACTGAAGCTTTCTTT. Amino acids: CASRLQGGENTEAFF.

This clone was counted between two and nine times. The gene calls are TRBV7-2 and TRBJ1-2; a weak D match, TRBD1 (5 bases). The CDR3 loop spans 16 amino acids. The ends were cut back, 4 bases at V and 9 bases at J, with 24 bases in the middle. Germline lookup yields CDR1 SGHTA and CDR2 FQGNSA. CDR3 DNA: TGTGCCAGCAGCTCCAAGGGCGGCAGCCAGGGTTCTCGCTACACCTTC. It encodes CASSSKGGSQGSRYTF. The full variable domain, with the rest looked up from reference TRBV7-2 and TRBJ1-2, is GAGVSQSPSNKVTEKGKDVELRCDPISGHTALYWYRQSLGQGLEFLIYFQGNSAPDKSGLPSDRFSAERTGGSVSTLTIQRTQQEDSAVYLCASSSKGGSQGSRYTFGSGTRLTVV.

The chain is built from TRBV5-1 and TRBJ1-6; the match to TRBD1 covers 9 bases. V gave up 5 bases and J gave up 0 bases; unmatched junction bases: 21. The CDR3 runs to 22 residues. Per germline, CDR1 SGHRS and CDR2 YFSETQ. CDR3 sequence: CASRRSLEPGQGSSSYNSPLHF. The CDR3 DNA reads as TGCGCCAGCAGGAGATCCCTCGAGCCGGGACAGGGCTCAAGCTCCTATAATTCACCCCTCCACTTT.

The rearrangement uses TRBV16 and TRBJ1-1; tentatively, D is TRBD1 (6 bases). This CDR3 region has 14 residues. Germline lookup yields CDR1 KGHSY and CDR2 FQNENV. V was clipped by 5 bases and J by 1 base, with 11 bases between them. The CDR3 nucleotides read TGTGCCAGCAGCTGGGGACAATCGAACACTGAAGCTTTCTTT. Protein sequence: CASSWGQSNTEAFF.

Concerning this clone: At one end the junction does not follow the germline gene, possibly because of a read error. The V call is TRBV7-9, the J call TRBJ1-5; 8 nucleotides agree with TRBD1. The CDR3 consists of 14 residues. The germline V gene encodes CDR1 SEHNR and CDR2 FQNEAQ (reference sequence). Here the CDR3 reads CSSSSDREIQPQHF. DNA of the CDR3: TGTTCCAGCAGCTCGGACAGGGAGATTCAGCCCCAGCATTTT.

V is TRBV11-3 and J is TRBJ2-1; TRBD2 matches at 8 bases. Germline V gene data show CDR1 as SGHNT and CDR2 as YENEEA. V was pared by 0 bases and J by 7 bases, with 5 bases of the junction left unmatched. The CDR3 consists of 15 residues. CDR3 sequence reads: CASSLDGGGLNEQFF. The CDR3 nucleotides read TGTGCCAGCAGCTTAGACGGGGGGGGCCTGAATGAGCAGTTCTTC. Together with reference TRBV11-3 and TRBJ2-1, the CDR3 gives the full variable domain: EAGVVQSPRYKIIEKKQPVAFWCNPISGHNTLYWYLQNLGQGPELLIRYENEEAVDDSQLPKDRFSAERLKGVDSTLKIQPAELGDSAVYLCASSLDGGGLNEQFFGPGTRLTVL.

The chain uses TRBV27 and TRBJ2-5; D possibly corresponds to TRBD2 (5 bases). The J call could be wrong; TRBJ2-7 is a better fit for the DNA end. The length of the CDR3 is 14 residues. The germline V gene has CDR1 MNHEY and CDR2 SMNVEV (reference sequence). The CDR3 loop is CASSPRVFSYEQYF. In DNA, the CDR3 is TGTGCCAGCAGTCCGCGGGTCTTCTCCTACGAGCAGTACTTC.

This clone was found a few times. This chain connects TRBV5-1 to TRBJ2-3; 8 bases map to TRBD2. CDR3 length: 14 residues. Losses at the gene ends were 3 bases for V and 4 bases for J; bases not matched to a gene: 4. Germline V gives CDR1 SGHRS, CDR2 YFSETQ. The CDR3 DNA follows: TGCGCCAGCAGCTCGGGAGGGACCCCAGATACGCAGTATTTT. Its translation: CASSSGGTPDTQYF.

The chain uses TRBV10-3 and TRBJ1-1; 8 positions agree with TRBD1. Per the germline V gene, CDR1 is ENHRY and CDR2 is SYGVKD. This CDR3 spans 11 amino acids. Germline trimming cut 8 bases from V and 5 bases from J; bases unmatched to any gene: 1. The CDR3 DNA sequence: TGTGCCATCGGACAGGGAACTGAAGCTTTCTTT. Protein: CAIGQGTEAFF.

This clone was seen more than once but under ten times. V is TRBV5-6 and J is TRBJ1-1; possible D gene TRBD1, 5 bases. The CDR3 runs to 16 residues. V was shortened by 1 base and J by 1 base, with 14 bases between the two germline ends. In germline, CDR1 is SGHDT, CDR2 YYEEEE. CDR3 sequence (DNA): TGTGCCAGCAGCTTGTATTCAGGGTCTGGGAACACTGAAGCTTTCTTT. Translation: CASSLYSGSGNTEAFF.

The chain couples TRBV7-6 to TRBJ1-1, with TRBD1 as a possible D gene (5 bases). The CDR3 is 14 amino acids. The V end was cut by 1 base, the J end by 4 bases, with 10 bases between. Germline CDR1 is SGHVS and CDR2 is FNYEAQ. The CDR3 spells CASSLGGGVTEAFF. As DNA, the CDR3 is TGTGCCAGCAGCTTAGGCGGGGGAGTCACTGAAGCTTTCTTT.

This rearrangement joins TRBV7-2 to TRBJ1-4; a weak D match, TRBD1 (6 bases). This CDR3 contains 14 residues. Trimming removed 6 bases at V and 3 bases at J, with 11 bases between. Germline V gene sequence: CDR1 SGHTA, CDR2 FQGNSA. The CDR3 reads CASRRTAANEKLFF. Written as DNA, the CDR3 is TGTGCCAGCAGGCGGACAGCGGCTAATGAAAAACTGTTTTTT.

This chain joins TRBV6-5 and TRBJ1-1; D unresolved. V dropped 0 bases and J dropped 8 bases, with 7 bases sitting between them. Germline V gene lookup returns CDR1 MNHEY and CDR2 SVGAGI. This CDR3 contains 12 residues. The CDR3 protein is CASSYSTGEAFF. CDR3 DNA: TGTGCCAGCAGTTACTCGACGGGGGAAGCTTTCTTT.

The CDR3 DNA reads TGCGCCAGCAGCTCCCCGGGAAACCAAGAGACCCAGTACTTC. It specifies CASSSPGNQETQYF. The rearrangement links TRBV5-1 to TRBJ2-5; maybe TRBD2 (5 bases). This CDR3 spans 14 amino acids. Germline-derived CDR1 and CDR2 are SGHRS and YFSETQ. Trimming pared 3 bases from V and 0 bases from J, leaving 9 bases between.